The T cell receptor beta chain described here comes from a study of cytomegalovirus exposure and HLA in healthy donors. Study results and limitations: With DRB1 most and HLA-C fewest, TCR association rates differed between HLA loci in a later analysis.

With respect to this clone: Its antigen is still unknown.

The PCR used 60 Vbeta and 13 Jbeta primers. Clones were sequenced by immunoSEQ multiplex PCR, and TCRdb holds only the in-frame ones, with some missing. The data contain 150,000 or so clones, roughly 80% of them seen just once; the ten biggest clones take up 4% to 4.5%. This CDR3 has 15 amino acids. Losses at the gene ends were 2 bases for V and 2 bases for J; bases not matched to a gene: 7. Germline-derived CDR1 and CDR2 are SGHRS and YFSETQ. The sample comprised PBMCs. The sequence derives from a woman between 40 and 55 years old in good health and CMV-seronegative. The chain carries TRBV5-1 and TRBJ2-7; 7 bases line up with TRBD1. The CDR3 nucleotides read TGCGCCAGCAGCTTCGGGACAGACCTTACCTACGAGCAGTACTTC. Amino acids: CASSFGTDLTYEQYF.